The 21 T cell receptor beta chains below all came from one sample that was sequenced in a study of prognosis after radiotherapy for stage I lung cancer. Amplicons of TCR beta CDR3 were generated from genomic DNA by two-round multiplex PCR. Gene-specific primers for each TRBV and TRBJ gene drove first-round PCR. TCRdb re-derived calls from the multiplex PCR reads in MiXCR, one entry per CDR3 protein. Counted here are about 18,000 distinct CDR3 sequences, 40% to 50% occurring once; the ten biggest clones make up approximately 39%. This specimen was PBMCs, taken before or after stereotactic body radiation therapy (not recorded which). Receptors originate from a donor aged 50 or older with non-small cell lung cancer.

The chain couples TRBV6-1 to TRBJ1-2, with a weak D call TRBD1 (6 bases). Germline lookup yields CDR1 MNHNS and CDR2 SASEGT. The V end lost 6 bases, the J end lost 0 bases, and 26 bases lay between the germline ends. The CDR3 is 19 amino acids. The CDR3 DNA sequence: TGTGCCAGCAGCCCACTTAGAAGAGCTTACAGGGAATCTAACTATGGCTACACCTTC. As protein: CASSPLRRAYRESNYGYTF.

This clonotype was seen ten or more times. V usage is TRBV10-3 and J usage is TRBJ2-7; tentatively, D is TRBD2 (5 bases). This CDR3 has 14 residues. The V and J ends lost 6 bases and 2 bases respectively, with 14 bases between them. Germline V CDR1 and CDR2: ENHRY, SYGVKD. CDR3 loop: CAIRDSPATYEQYF. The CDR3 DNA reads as TGTGCCATCAGGGACTCGCCAGCGACCTACGAGCAGTACTTC.

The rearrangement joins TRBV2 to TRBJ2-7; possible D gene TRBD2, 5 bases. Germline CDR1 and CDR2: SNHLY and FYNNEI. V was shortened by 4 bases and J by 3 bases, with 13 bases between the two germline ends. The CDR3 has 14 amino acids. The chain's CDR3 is CASSVQADYYEQYF. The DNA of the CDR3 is TGTGCCAGCAGTGTCCAGGCCGACTACTACGAGCAGTACTTC.

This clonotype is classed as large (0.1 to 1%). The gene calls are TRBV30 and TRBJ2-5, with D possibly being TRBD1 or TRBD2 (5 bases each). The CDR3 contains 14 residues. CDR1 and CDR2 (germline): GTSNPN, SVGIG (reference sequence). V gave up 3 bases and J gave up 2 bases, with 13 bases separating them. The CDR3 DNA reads TGTGCCTGGAGCGGGGACGAGAAGCAAGAGACCCAGTACTTC. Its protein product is CAWSGDEKQETQYF.

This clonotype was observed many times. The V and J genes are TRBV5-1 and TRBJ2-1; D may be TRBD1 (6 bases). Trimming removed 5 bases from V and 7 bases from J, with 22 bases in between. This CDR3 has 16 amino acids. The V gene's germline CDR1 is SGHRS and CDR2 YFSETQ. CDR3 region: CASRAQGSTHPNEQFF. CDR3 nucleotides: TGCGCCAGCAGGGCACAGGGATCTACCCATCCAAATGAGCAGTTCTTC.

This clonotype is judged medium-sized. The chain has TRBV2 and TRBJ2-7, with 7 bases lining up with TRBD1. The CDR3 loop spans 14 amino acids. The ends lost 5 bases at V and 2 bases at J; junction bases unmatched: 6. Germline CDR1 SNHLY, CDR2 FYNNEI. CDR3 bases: TGTGCCAGCAGTCCCCGACAGGGTACCTACGAGCAGTACTTC. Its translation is CASSPRQGTYEQYF.

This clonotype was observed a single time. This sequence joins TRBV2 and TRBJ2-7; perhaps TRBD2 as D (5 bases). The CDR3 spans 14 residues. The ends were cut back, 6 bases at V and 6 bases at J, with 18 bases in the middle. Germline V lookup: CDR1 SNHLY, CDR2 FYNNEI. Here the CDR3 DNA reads TGTGCCAGCAGGTATAGCGTGATCTCCGGCGAGCAGTACTTC. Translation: CASRYSVISGEQYF.

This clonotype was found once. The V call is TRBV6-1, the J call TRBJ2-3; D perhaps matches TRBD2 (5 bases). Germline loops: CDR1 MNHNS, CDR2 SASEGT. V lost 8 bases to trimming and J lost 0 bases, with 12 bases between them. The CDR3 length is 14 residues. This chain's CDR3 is CASCSSSSTDTQYF. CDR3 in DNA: TGTGCCAGCTGCTCTAGCAGTAGCACAGATACGCAGTATTTT.

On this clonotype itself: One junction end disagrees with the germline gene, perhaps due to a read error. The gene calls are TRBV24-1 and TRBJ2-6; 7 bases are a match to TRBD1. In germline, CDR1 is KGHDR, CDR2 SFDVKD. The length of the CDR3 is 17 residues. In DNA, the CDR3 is TGTGCCACCAGTGATAACAGGGGTAACTCTTGGGCCAACGTCCTGACTTTC. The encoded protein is CATSDNRGNSWANVLTF.

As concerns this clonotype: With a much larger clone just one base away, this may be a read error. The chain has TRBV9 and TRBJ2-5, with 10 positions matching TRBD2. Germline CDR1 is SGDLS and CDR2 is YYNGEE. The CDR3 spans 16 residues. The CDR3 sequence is CASSPGTSDNQDTQYF. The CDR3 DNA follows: TGTGCCAGCAGCCCCGGGACTAGCGATAACCAAGATACCCAGTACTTC.

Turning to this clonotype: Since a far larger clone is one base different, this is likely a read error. DNA for the CDR3: TGTGCCAGCGGAAAAGATATGCAGTATTTT. This translates into CASGKDMQYF. The rearrangement links TRBV6-2 or TRBV6-3 to TRBJ2-3; unclear D gene. CDR3 length: 10 residues. Germline-derived CDR1 and CDR2 are MNHEY and SVGEGT.

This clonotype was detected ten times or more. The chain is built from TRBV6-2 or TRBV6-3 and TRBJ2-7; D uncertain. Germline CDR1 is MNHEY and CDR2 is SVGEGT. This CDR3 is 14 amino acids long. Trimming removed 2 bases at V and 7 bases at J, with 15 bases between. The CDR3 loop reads CASSYTSTLSEQYF. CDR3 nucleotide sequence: TGTGCCAGCAGTTACACTTCGACGTTGAGTGAGCAGTACTTC.

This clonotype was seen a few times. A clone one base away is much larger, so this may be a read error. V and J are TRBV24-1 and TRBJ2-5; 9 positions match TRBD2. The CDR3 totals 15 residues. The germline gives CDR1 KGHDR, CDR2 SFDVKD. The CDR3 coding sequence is TGTGCCATCAGTGATTCTGCTAGCGGGACGGAGACCCAGTACTTC. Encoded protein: CAISDSASGTETQYF.

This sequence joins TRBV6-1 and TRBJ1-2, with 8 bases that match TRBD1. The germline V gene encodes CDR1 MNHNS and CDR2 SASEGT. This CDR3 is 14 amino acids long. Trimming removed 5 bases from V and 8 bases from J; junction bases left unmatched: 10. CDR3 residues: CASSISRTGRGYTF. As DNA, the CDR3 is TGTGCCAGCAGTATTTCTCGGACAGGGAGAGGCTACACCTTC.

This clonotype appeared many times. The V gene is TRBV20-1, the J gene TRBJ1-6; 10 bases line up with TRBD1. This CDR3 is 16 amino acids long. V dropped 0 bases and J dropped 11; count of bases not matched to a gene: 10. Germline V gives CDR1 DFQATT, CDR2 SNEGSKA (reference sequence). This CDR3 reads CSARDPGTGVGAPLHF. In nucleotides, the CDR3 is TGCAGTGCTAGAGATCCCGGGACAGGGGTGGGGGCACCCCTCCACTTT.

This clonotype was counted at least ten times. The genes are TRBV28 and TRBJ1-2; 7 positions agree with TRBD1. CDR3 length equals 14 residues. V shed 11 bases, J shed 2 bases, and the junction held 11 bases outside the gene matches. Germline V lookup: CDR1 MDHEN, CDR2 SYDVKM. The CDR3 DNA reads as TGTGCCGGGAGGGACAGTCGCGGGAACTATGGCTACACCTTC. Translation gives CAGRDSRGNYGYTF.

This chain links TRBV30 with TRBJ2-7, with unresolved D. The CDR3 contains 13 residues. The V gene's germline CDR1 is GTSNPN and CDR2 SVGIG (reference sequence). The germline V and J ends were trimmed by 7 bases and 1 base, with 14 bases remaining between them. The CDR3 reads CASFRAGSYEQYF. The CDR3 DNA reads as TGTGCCTCTTTTCGGGCAGGTTCCTACGAGCAGTACTTC.

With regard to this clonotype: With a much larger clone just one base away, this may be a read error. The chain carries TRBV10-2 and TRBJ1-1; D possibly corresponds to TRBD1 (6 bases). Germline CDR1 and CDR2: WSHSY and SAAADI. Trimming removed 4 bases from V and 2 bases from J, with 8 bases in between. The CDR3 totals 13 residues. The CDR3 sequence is CASSVDSNTEAFF. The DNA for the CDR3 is TGCGCCAGCAGTGTGGACAGTAACACTGAAGCTTTCTTT.

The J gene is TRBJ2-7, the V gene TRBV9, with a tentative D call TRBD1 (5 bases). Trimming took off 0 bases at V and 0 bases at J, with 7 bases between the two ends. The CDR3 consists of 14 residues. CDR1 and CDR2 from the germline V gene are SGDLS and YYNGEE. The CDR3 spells CASSVEGYSYEQYF. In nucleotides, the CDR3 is TGTGCCAGCAGCGTAGAGGGGTACTCCTACGAGCAGTACTTC.

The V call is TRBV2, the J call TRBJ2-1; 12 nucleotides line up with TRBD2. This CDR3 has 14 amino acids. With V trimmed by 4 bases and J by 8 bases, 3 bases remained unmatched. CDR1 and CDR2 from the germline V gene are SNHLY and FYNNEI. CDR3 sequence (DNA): TGTGCCAGCAGTGGACTAGCGGGAGTCGATGAGCAGTTCTTC. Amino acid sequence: CASSGLAGVDEQFF.

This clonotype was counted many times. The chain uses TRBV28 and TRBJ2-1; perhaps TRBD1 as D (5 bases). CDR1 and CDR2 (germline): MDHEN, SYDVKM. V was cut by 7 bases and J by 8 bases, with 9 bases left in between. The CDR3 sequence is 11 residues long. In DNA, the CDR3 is TGTGCCAGCACAGGGTGGGATGAGCAGTTCTTC. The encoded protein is CASTGWDEQFF.